These 23 T cell receptor beta chains came from one sample sequenced in a study of PD-1 blockade in classical Hodgkin lymphoma. Every patient had relapsed following autologous stem cell transplantation, and cohorts differed in brentuximab vedotin exposure. Method: immunoSEQ multiplex PCR; TCRdb's copy keeps in-frame clones and lacks some. Among tens of thousands of clones listed, roughly 75% were seen once. Sequences were derived from peripheral blood mononuclear cells (PBMCs), sampled before the second cycle of nivolumab. These receptors were collected from a human donor with classical Hodgkin lymphoma.

This chain uses TRBV7-3 with TRBJ2-3; the D call may be TRBD1 or TRBD2 (5 bases each). CDR3 length: 16 residues. Trimming removed 5 bases from V and 2 bases from J, with 17 bases in between. The germline CDR1 and CDR2 sequences are SGHTA and FQGTGA. CDR3 nucleotide sequence: TGTGCCAGCAGCCGCGGTCGGGGCTTACTCACAGATACGCAGTATTTT. Protein: CASSRGRGLLTDTQYF.

The chain is built from TRBV30 and TRBJ2-7, with a weak D call TRBD1 (5 bases). The CDR3 length is 12 residues. The ends were cut back, 4 bases at V and 2 bases at J, with 9 bases in the middle. In germline, CDR1 is GTSNPN, CDR2 SVGIG (reference sequence). CDR3 sequence (DNA): TGTGCCTGGATGAAGGGGACCTACGAGCAGTACTTC. The encoded protein is CAWMKGTYEQYF. The entire variable domain, with the rest obtained from reference TRBV30 and TRBJ2-7, is as follows: SQTIHQWPATLVQPVGSPLSLECTVEGTSNPNLYWYRQAAGRGLQLLFYSVGIGQISSEVPQNLSASRPQDRQFILSSKKLLLSDSGFYLCAWMKGTYEQYFGPGTRLTVT.

This clone was recorded only once. The rearrangement joins TRBV5-6 to TRBJ1-2; D remains ambiguous. The CDR3 has 15 amino acids. Germline loops: CDR1 SGHDT, CDR2 YYEEEE. The V end lost 3 bases, the J end lost 1 base, and 13 bases lay between the germline ends. In DNA form, the CDR3 reads TGTGCCAGCAGCTCGTACAGAACATTTAACTATGGCTACACCTTC. Translation gives CASSSYRTFNYGYTF.

The chain joins TRBV5-1 to TRBJ1-2, with 7 bases that match TRBD1. The CDR3 consists of 16 residues. CDR1 is SGHRS and CDR2 is YFSETQ in the germline V gene. J was trimmed by 4 bases and V by 0 bases; bases with no gene match: 9. The CDR3 DNA sequence: TGCGCCAGCAGCTTGGGATTTGCGGCAGGGGGCTATGGCTACACCTTC. This sequence encodes CASSLGFAAGGYGYTF. The full variable domain, its missing parts supplied by reference TRBV5-1 and TRBJ1-2, is KAGVTQTPRYLIKTRGQQVTLSCSPISGHRSVSWYQQTPGQGLQFLFEYFSETQRNKGNFPGRFSGRQFSNSRSEMNVSTLELGDSALYLCASSLGFAAGGYGYTFGSGTRLTVV.

The table lists this clone with a few counts. In DNA, the CDR3 is TGTGCCAGCAGCTTAGGACTAGCATCCTACAATGAGCAGTTCTTC. This translates into CASSLGLASYNEQFF. V usage is TRBV7-3 and J usage is TRBJ2-1; TRBD2 aligns across 8 bases. The trim removed 2 bases at V and 1 base at J, leaving 1 base unmatched. This CDR3 has 15 amino acids. Germline CDR1 SGHTA, CDR2 FQGTGA.

Only a few counts were recorded for this clone. V gene TRBV19 combines with J gene TRBJ2-5; weak D call: TRBD1 (6 bases). V gave up 5 bases and J gave up 1 base, with 11 bases separating them. This CDR3 spans 14 amino acids. CDR1 and CDR2 from the germline V gene are LNHDA and SQIVND (reference sequence). CDR3 sequence: CASSGQWGQETQYF. The CDR3 DNA sequence: TGTGCCAGTAGTGGACAGTGGGGCCAAGAGACCCAGTACTTC.

The genes are TRBV7-6 and TRBJ2-1, with a weak D call TRBD1 (6 bases). V was clipped by 4 bases and J by 0 bases, with 13 bases between them. CDR1 and CDR2 (germline): SGHVS, FNYEAQ. This CDR3 spans 16 amino acids. CDR3 nucleotide sequence: TGTGCCAGCAGCTGGTTGAGAGGGGGCTCCTACAATGAGCAGTTCTTC. Protein: CASSWLRGGSYNEQFF.

In its sample, this clone was seen many times. This chain uses TRBV19 with TRBJ1-6; D ambiguous. CDR1 is LNHDA and CDR2 is SQIVND in the germline V gene (reference sequence). The ends were cut back, 5 bases at V and 9 bases at J, with 17 bases in the middle. The CDR3 runs to 15 residues. The CDR3, as DNA: TGTGCCAGTAGTCTCCTCAGTGAGGGAAGTTCACCCCTCCACTTT. It yields the protein CASSLLSEGSSPLHF.

V usage is TRBV5-1 and J usage is TRBJ2-7, with D perhaps matching TRBD1 or TRBD2 (6 bases each). This CDR3 is 14 amino acids long. Germline V CDR1 and CDR2: SGHRS, YFSETQ. V gave up 3 bases and J gave up 0 bases, with 10 bases separating them. The CDR3 loop reads CASSWGAGSYEQYF. As DNA, the CDR3 is TGCGCCAGCAGCTGGGGGGCAGGCTCCTACGAGCAGTACTTC.

The chain is built from TRBV21-1 and TRBJ1-5; TRBD1 is the table's D call, not checked against the DNA. TRBV21-1 is listed as a pseudogene. This CDR3 has 16 residues. This chain's CDR3 is CASSKKEYRNHQPQHF. As DNA, the CDR3 is TGTGCCAGCAGCAAAAAAGAATACAGGAATCATCAGCCCCAGCATTTT.

The rearrangement joins TRBV28 to TRBJ2-2; TRBD2 matches 11 bases. The CDR3 loop spans 16 amino acids. CDR1 is MDHEN, CDR2 SYDVKM, per germline. Trimming at V came to 3 bases and at J to 5 bases, leaving 5 bases not matched to a gene. The DNA for the CDR3 is TGTGCCAGCAGTTTCCTAGCGGGGGGAACTACCGGGGAGCTGTTTTTT. Its translation is CASSFLAGGTTGELFF.

V usage is TRBV7-9 and J usage is TRBJ2-7, with D unresolved. Germline CDR1 SEHNR, CDR2 FQNEAQ (reference sequence). The CDR3 loop spans 13 amino acids. With 5 bases removed from V and 1 base from J, the gap between germline ends came to 9 bases. CDR3 in DNA: TGTGCCAGCAGCATAATGGGATCCTACGAGCAGTACTTC. It specifies CASSIMGSYEQYF.

The chain links TRBV6-1 to TRBJ1-4, with D possibly matching TRBD1 (5 bases). Germline V gene data show CDR1 as MNHNS and CDR2 as SASEGT. Trimming removed 2 bases from V and 7 bases from J, with 17 bases in between. The CDR3 is 16 amino acids. The CDR3 is CASSEIQGRVFEKLFF. The CDR3 nucleotides are TGTGCCAGCAGTGAAATTCAGGGAAGGGTTTTTGAAAAACTGTTTTTT.

The V call is TRBV11-3, the J call TRBJ1-1; perhaps TRBD1 as D (6 bases). From germline, CDR1 is SGHNT and CDR2 YENEEA. This CDR3 region has 15 residues. Trimming took 1 base from V and 10 from J, leaving 19 bases between them. The CDR3 is CASSLGGRGLLAAFF. The CDR3 DNA sequence: TGTGCCAGCAGCTTAGGGGGCAGGGGTCTTCTCGCAGCTTTCTTT.

The chain couples TRBV10-3 to TRBJ1-4; 7 bases are shared with TRBD1. The CDR3 contains 14 residues. V lost 5 bases to trimming and J lost 8 bases; unmatched junction nucleotides: 8. CDR1 and CDR2 (germline): ENHRY, SYGVKD. The CDR3 nucleotides read TGTGCCATCAGTAGACAGGGTGGGACAGAAAAACTGTTTTTT. Protein: CAISRQGGTEKLFF.

This clone was detected a few times. CDR3 DNA: TGTGCCTGGAGCGGGGGGACTAGCGGGACTTCCTACAATGAGCAGTTCTTC. Translating it yields CAWSGGTSGTSYNEQFF. The genes are TRBV30 and TRBJ2-1; 13 nucleotides agree with TRBD2. V was clipped by 3 bases and J by 1 base; unmatched bases: 6. This CDR3 has 17 residues. Germline CDR1 GTSNPN, CDR2 SVGIG (reference sequence).

This chain uses TRBV6-6 with TRBJ1-1, with 8 bases that match TRBD1. Trimming at V came to 4 bases and at J to 5 bases, leaving 6 bases not matched to a gene. The CDR3 runs 14 residues. Germline CDR1 MNHNY, CDR2 SVGAGI (reference sequence). The CDR3 coding sequence is TGTGCCAGCAGTTTTTCAGGGGGCTCAACTGAAGCTTTCTTT. It translates to CASSFSGGSTEAFF.

The chain recombines TRBV9 with TRBJ2-1; 8 bases line up with TRBD2. The CDR3 sequence is 16 residues long. CDR1 and CDR2 from the germline V gene are SGDLS and YYNGEE. The ends lost 0 bases at V and 5 bases at J; junction bases unmatched: 7. This CDR3 reads CASSVVPSGPNNEQFF. CDR3 nucleotides: TGTGCCAGCAGCGTAGTACCTAGCGGGCCAAACAATGAGCAGTTCTTC.

CDR3 loop: CASSIRDGEAFF. The CDR3 DNA follows: TGTGCCAGTAGTATACGAGACGGGGAAGCTTTCTTT. The chain carries TRBV19 and TRBJ1-1; D gene unclear. This CDR3 is 12 amino acids long. Germline CDR1 LNHDA, CDR2 SQIVND (reference sequence). Trimming removed 2 bases from V and 8 bases from J, with 9 bases in between.

This clone was recorded a few times. The chain has TRBV5-8 and TRBJ1-2; TRBD1 might be the D (6 bases). The germline V gene encodes CDR1 SGHTS and CDR2 YDEGEE. This CDR3 spans 13 amino acids. With 0 bases removed from V and 6 bases from J, the gap between germline ends came to 9 bases. The DNA of the CDR3 is TGTGCCAGCAGCTTGGTACGGGGGCATGGCTACACCTTC. It specifies CASSLVRGHGYTF.

The chain is built from TRBV5-1 and TRBJ2-5, with 13 positions matching TRBD2. This CDR3 is built from 16 residues. V gave up 1 base and J gave up 5 bases; unmatched junction bases: 5. Germline CDR1 reads SGHRS; CDR2 reads YFSETQ. Written as DNA, the CDR3 is TGCGCCAGCAGCTTGACTAGCGGGAGGGCTGGTGAGACCCAGTACTTC. As protein: CASSLTSGRAGETQYF.

V and J are TRBV19 and TRBJ1-2; D remains unclear. From germline, CDR1 is LNHDA and CDR2 SQIVND (reference sequence). Trimming removed 1 base at V and 4 bases at J, with 4 bases between. CDR3 length equals 12 residues. CDR3 in amino acids: CASSIAFYGYTF. CDR3 in DNA: TGTGCCAGTAGTATAGCATTCTATGGCTACACCTTC.

The chain recombines TRBV2 with TRBJ2-5; D not certain. CDR3 length: 12 residues. Looked up from germline, CDR1 is SNHLY and CDR2 is FYNNEI. V was trimmed by 4 bases and J by 3 bases, leaving 6 bases between them. This CDR3 is CASSVVEETQYF. In nucleotides, the CDR3 is TGTGCCAGCAGTGTAGTAGAAGAGACCCAGTACTTC.